This section outlines one TCR beta chain sequence together with its context. The data are from a study of blood T cell repertoires in COVID-19. The table came from immunoSEQ multiplex PCR; TCRdb's copy has only in-frame clones and leaves some out. Of 250,000 or so clones in the sample, around 86% were seen once. V was pared by 2 bases and J by 7 bases, with 15 bases between. The CDR3 has 15 amino acids. Looked up from germline, CDR1 is MNHEY and CDR2 is SVGAGI. The sample consisted of peripheral blood. This clonotype originated in a man aged 35 to 55 with active or convalescent COVID-19. This chain links TRBV6-5 with TRBJ1-3; D is possibly TRBD1 (5 bases). For the CDR3, the DNA is TGTGCCAGCAGTTACCGGGGGGTAGGGGCGAACACCATATATTTT. It translates to CASSYRGVGANTIYF.